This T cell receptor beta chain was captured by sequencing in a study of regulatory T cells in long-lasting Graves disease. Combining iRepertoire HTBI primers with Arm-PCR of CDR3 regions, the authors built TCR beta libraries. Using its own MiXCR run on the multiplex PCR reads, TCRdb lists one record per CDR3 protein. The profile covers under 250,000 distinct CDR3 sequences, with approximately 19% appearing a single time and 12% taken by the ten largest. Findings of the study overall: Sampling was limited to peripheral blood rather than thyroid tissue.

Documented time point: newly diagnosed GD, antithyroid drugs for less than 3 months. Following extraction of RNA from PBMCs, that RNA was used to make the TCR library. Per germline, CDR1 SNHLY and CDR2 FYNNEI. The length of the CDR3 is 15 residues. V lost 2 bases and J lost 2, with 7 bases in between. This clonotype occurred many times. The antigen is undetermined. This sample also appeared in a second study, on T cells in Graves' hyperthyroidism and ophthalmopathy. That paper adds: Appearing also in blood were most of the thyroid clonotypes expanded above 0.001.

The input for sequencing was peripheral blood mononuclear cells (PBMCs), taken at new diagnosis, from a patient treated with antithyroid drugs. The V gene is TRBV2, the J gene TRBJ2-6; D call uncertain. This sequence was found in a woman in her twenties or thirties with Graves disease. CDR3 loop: CASSETPPGANVLTF. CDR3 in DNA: TGTGCCAGCAGTGAAACCCCGCCTGGGGCCAACGTCCTGACTTTC.